This T cell receptor beta chain came from a study of T cell clonality in common variable immunodeficiency. In this sample, this clone turned up many times. The CDR3 end is not reached by the read, which stops 3 residues before it; the germline J gene fills it in. Profiled with immunoSEQ multiplex PCR; TCRdb holds only in-frame clones, not every one. This sample includes roughly 43,000 clones with no singletons; its ten biggest clones take up about 0.68%. This CDR3 is 13 amino acids long. V shed 7 bases and J shed 1 base, with 12 bases lying between them. Per the germline V gene, CDR1 is SQVTM and CDR2 is ANQGSEA.

The sequence came from a person between 18 and 69 years old in good health. Sequenced input: peripheral blood mononuclear cells. V gene TRBV29-1 combines with J gene TRBJ2-3; D is uncertain. The DNA read from the CDR3 is TGCAGCGCCGACTTAGCCGGCACAGATACG. Protein: CSADLAGTDT. The whole CDR3 is CSADLAGTDTQYF.